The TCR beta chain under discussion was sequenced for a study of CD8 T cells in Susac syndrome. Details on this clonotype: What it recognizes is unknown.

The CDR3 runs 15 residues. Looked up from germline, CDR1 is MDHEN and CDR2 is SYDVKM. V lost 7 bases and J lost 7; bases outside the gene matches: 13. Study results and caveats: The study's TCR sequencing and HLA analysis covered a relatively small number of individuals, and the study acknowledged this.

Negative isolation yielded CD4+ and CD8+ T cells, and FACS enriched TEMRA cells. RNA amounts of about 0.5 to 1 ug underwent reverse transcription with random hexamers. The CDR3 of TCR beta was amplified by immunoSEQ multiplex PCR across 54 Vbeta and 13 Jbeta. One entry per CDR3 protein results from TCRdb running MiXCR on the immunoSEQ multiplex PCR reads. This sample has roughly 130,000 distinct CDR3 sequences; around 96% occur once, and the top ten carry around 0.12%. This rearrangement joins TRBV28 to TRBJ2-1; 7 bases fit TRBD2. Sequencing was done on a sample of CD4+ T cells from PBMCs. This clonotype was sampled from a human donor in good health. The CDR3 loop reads CASTPTSAVRNEQFF. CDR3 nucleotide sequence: TGTGCCAGCACCCCAACTAGCGCCGTACGTAATGAGCAGTTCTTC. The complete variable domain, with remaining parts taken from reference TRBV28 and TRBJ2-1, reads DVKVTQSSRYLVKRTGEKVFLECVQDMDHENMFWYRQDPGLGLRLIYFSYDVKMKEKGDIPEGYSVSREKKERFSLILESASTNQTSMYLCASTPTSAVRNEQFFGPGTRLTVL.